One and the same sample provided the 8 T cell receptor beta chains below, sequenced in a study of technical replicates of blood from a handful of donors. The protocol was immunoSEQ multiplex PCR, while the TCRdb copy is restricted to in-frame clones and leaves out a portion. The sample holds more than 90,000 clones, approximately 95% seen once. Sequenced input: T cells isolated from PBMCs. The receptors originated from a human donor in good health.

The chain combines TRBV15 with TRBJ2-1; 9 bases agree with TRBD1. Germline V lookup: CDR1 LNHNV, CDR2 YYDKDF (reference sequence). The ends lost 5 bases at V and 6 bases at J; junction bases unmatched: 14. This CDR3 region has 17 residues. CDR3 nucleotides: TGTGCCACCAGCTCGCGACCGGGACAGGGCTCGTTCAATGAGCAGTTCTTC. It translates to CATSSRPGQGSFNEQFF.

The chain joins TRBV9 to TRBJ2-2, with TRBD2 matching over 10 bases. In germline, CDR1 is SGDLS, CDR2 YYNGEE. The V gene end was trimmed by 1 base and the J gene end by 4 bases; junction bases not matched to a gene: 7. This CDR3 is built from 17 residues. CDR3 DNA sequence: TGTGCCAGCAGCGTAAGGCAAGCGGGAGGGCCCACCGGGGAGCTGTTTTTT. It translates to CASSVRQAGGPTGELFF.

This chain links TRBV7-2 with TRBJ2-5; 7 nucleotides match TRBD2. The germline V gene has CDR1 SGHTA and CDR2 FQGNSA. V lost 0 bases and J lost 4; bases outside the gene matches: 11. The CDR3 is 17 residues long. This chain's CDR3 is CASSLAFAGVLAETQYF. In DNA form, the CDR3 reads TGTGCCAGCAGCTTAGCGTTTGCGGGAGTTCTGGCAGAGACCCAGTACTTC.

The chain carries TRBV27 and TRBJ1-2; weak D call: TRBD1 (6 bases). With 4 bases removed from V and 8 bases from J, the gap between germline ends came to 20 bases. There are 15 residues in the CDR3. Looked up from germline, CDR1 is MNHEY and CDR2 is SMNVEV (reference sequence). The CDR3 loop reads CASSSSTDRIFGYTF. For the CDR3, the DNA is TGTGCCAGCAGTTCGAGTACCGACAGGATTTTCGGCTACACCTTC.

The chain uses TRBV18 and TRBJ1-2; unclear D gene. V was shortened by 6 bases and J by 6 bases, with 11 bases between the two germline ends. In germline, CDR1 is KGHSH, CDR2 LQKENI. The CDR3 is 12 residues long. CDR3: CASSSEGHGYTF. The CDR3, as DNA: TGTGCCAGCTCCTCAGAGGGCCATGGCTACACCTTC.

This chain connects TRBV11-2 to TRBJ2-1; possible D gene TRBD2, 5 bases. CDR3 length: 14 amino acids. From germline, CDR1 is SGHAT and CDR2 FQNNGV. With 4 bases removed from V and 9 bases from J, the gap between germline ends came to 16 bases. CDR3 region: CASSSRAVSSEQFF. Written as DNA, the CDR3 is TGTGCCAGCAGCTCGCGGGCCGTGAGCAGTGAGCAGTTCTTC.

The chain carries TRBV9 and TRBJ2-1; 7 nucleotides align to TRBD2. This CDR3 contains 16 residues. With 0 bases clipped from V and 7 bases from J, the junction kept 10 bases outside the gene matches. Germline V gives CDR1 SGDLS, CDR2 YYNGEE. The CDR3 DNA reads as TGTGCCAGCAGCGTAGGGGGGAGGGGCCGCGGGAATGAGCAGTTCTTC. Its protein product is CASSVGGRGRGNEQFF.

V usage is TRBV5-4 and J usage is TRBJ2-7; TRBD2 matches at 7 bases. J gave up 2 bases and V 2 bases, and 4 bases lay outside the gene matches. The germline gives CDR1 SGHNT, CDR2 YYREEE (reference sequence). The CDR3 consists of 14 residues. CDR3 nucleotide sequence: TGTGCCAGCAGCTTCACCGGGAGGACCTACGAGCAGTACTTC. Translated: CASSFTGRTYEQYF.